The text below deals with one T cell receptor (beta chain). The antigen it recognizes is unknown. No much larger clone is present one base from it, and per-base qualities are unavailable. The sample originates from a study of blood T cell repertoires in COVID-19 (dated by TCRdb to the early 2020s). General notes on the study: Samples covering the acute and convalescent phases of COVID-19 were provided by collaborators in the United States, Italy and Spain. The material from the prospective study consisted of cDNA or gDNA derived from T cells, B-cell-depleted T cells, or PBMCs. The dataset comprised deeply sampled blood TCRbeta repertoires from subjects exposed to, actively infected with, or recovered from COVID-19. A freely available public database, intended as a resource for researchers studying the immune response to SARS-CoV-2, is where the repertoires were released. Samples were obtained from the ongoing ImmuneRACE study (first 160 participants) and from about 1,300 subjects provided by 6 global collaborators. A de-identified subject ID, COVID-19 status, age in years and sex were almost always included in the sample metadata. HLA class I and class II types, where available, came from metadata supplied by the sample provider rather than from assay-based typing.

TCRbeta CDR3 regions were amplified from genomic DNA using the immunoSEQ Assay, a bias-controlled multiplex PCR. As for the authors' bioinformatics: The number of nucleated cells in each sample was estimated from the amplification of reference gene primers within the assay. Sequence reads were collapsed and filtered to measure the absolute abundance of every unique TCRbeta CDR3 rearrangement. For each sample, productive Simpson clonality was calculated as the square root of Simpson's diversity index over productive rearrangements. Drawn from immuneACCESS, this table holds only the in-frame rearrangements with V and J called that TCRdb kept. Clones are partly lost; checked studies trace under half to an unresolved V gene and leave the rest unexplained. From that table come the V and J calls and clone size; the DNA was used to work out D and trimming. This sample lists 90,000 to 130,000 clones; approximately 83% were detected once. Clones ranked in the top ten supply about 4% of the sample.

Collaborating institutions collected whole blood in K2EDTA tubes following their own protocols. Collaborator samples were shipped for TCRbeta analysis as frozen whole blood, isolated PBMCs, or DNA extracted from either sample type. On the study overall, not on this receptor specifically: The quantity of clinical and demographic metadata differed by source and by participant and was supplied without curation.

Taken from the germline V gene (reference sequence), the CDR1 and CDR2 loops are LNHDA and SQIVND. Ends trimmed: V by 8 bases, J by 6 bases; bases unmatched to a gene: 9. There are 14 amino acids in the CDR3, from cysteine to phenylalanine inclusive. Only CDR3 DNA remains: 42 bases, in frame from the first base. The rearrangement combines TRBV19 with TRBJ2-3; a stretch of 9 junction bases matches TRBD2. The sequenced material came from peripheral blood. This TCR was recovered from a woman in her seventies with acute or convalescent COVID-19. The CDR3 in this case is CASSVGGGADTQYF. The nucleotides read TGTGCCAGTTCCGTCGGCGGGGGGGCCGATACGCAGTATTTT.